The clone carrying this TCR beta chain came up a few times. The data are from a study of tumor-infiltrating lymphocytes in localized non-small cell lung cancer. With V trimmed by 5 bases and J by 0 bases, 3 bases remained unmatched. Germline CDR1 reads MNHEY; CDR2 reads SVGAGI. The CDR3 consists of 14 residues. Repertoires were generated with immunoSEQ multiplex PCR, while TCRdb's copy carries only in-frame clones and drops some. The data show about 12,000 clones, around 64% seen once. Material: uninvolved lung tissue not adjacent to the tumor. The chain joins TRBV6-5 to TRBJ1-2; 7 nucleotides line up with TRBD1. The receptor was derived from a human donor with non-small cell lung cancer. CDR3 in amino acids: CASSQGTANYGYTF. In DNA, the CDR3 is TGTGCCAGCAGTCAGGGGACAGCTAACTATGGCTACACCTTC.